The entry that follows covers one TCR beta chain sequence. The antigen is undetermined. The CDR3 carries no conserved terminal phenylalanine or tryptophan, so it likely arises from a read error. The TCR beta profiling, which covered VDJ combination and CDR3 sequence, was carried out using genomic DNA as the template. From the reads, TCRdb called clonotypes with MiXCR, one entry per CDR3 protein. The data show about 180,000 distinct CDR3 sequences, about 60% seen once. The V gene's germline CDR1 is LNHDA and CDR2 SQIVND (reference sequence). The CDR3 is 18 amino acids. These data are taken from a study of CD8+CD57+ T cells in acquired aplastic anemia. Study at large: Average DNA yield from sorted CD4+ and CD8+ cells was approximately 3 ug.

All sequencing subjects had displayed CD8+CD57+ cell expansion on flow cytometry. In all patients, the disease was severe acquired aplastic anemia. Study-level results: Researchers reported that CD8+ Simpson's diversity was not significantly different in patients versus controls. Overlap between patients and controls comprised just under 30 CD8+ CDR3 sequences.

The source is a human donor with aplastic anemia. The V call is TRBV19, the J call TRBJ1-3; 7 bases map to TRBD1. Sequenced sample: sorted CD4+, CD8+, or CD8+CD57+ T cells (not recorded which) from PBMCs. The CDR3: CASSQEPPAGGSGNTIYC. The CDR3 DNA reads TGCGCCAGCAGCCAAGAGCCCCCCGCAGGGGGGTCGGGAAACACCATATATTGT.